This T cell receptor beta chain was obtained from a study of blood T cell repertoires in COVID-19. Study information: Donors in the United States, Italy and Spain gave samples during acute or convalescent COVID-19. From T cells, B-cell-depleted T cells, or PBMCs came the material, which was cDNA or gDNA.

With V trimmed by 5 bases and J by 8 bases, 7 bases remained unmatched. Germline V gene lookup returns CDR1 LNHDA and CDR2 SQIVND (reference sequence). The CDR3 extends over 15 amino acids. In the original workflow: Amplifying reference gene primers gave estimates of nucleated cell counts. Profiling relied on immunoSEQ multiplex PCR, and the TCRdb table lists in-frame clones only, not all of them. V, J and clone size were drawn from that table, and D and trimming were deduced from the DNA. The table has roughly 250,000 clones, approximately 90% seen once. The chain uses TRBV19 and TRBJ1-6; TRBD1 agrees at 9 bases. Sequences were obtained from peripheral blood. The receptor was derived from a man aged 55 to 70 who had recovered from COVID-19. CDR3 in DNA: TGTGCCAGTAGTCCGGGGACAGGGTCCTATTCACCCCTCCACTTT. Translation: CASSPGTGSYSPLHF.